The 28 T cell receptor beta chains in this list originate from one sample, sequenced in a study of human T cells and chemical hapten exposure. Time point indicated: patch test 2, 6 weeks after DPC sensitization. Treatment specified: therapeutic diphenylcyclopropenone sensitization with weekly scalp DPC. TCRdb called the RACE reads again in MiXCR, with one record for every CDR3 protein. Here the sample spans tens of thousands of distinct CDR3 sequences, approximately 7% being singletons. Here the sequenced sample was whole blood, taken in connection with sensitization to the hapten diphenylcyclopropenone (DPC). Source of these receptors: a woman in her 30s with alopecia areata. Some clones in this sample may be carry-over from other donors' samples.

This clonotype was found many times. The chain employs TRBV29-1 and TRBJ2-7; possible D gene TRBD1, 6 bases. This CDR3 comprises 13 residues. V was shortened by 4 bases and J by 1 base, with 11 bases between the two germline ends. Germline loops: CDR1 SQVTM, CDR2 ANQGSEA. CDR3 coding DNA: TGCAGCGTTGCTGGCACAGGGTCCTACGAGCAGTACTTC. Amino acid sequence: CSVAGTGSYEQYF.

This chain links TRBV7-9 with TRBJ1-1, with a weak D call TRBD1 (6 bases). CDR3 length: 17 amino acids. CDR1 is SEHNR and CDR2 is FQNEAQ in the germline V gene (reference sequence). V was clipped by 1 base and J by 2 bases, with 17 bases between them. The CDR3 coding sequence is TGTGCCAGCAGCTTAGAGCACAGGGTTGGACTTAACACTGAAGCTTTCTTT. Residues: CASSLEHRVGLNTEAFF.

In regard to this clonotype: A much bigger clone sits one base away, suggesting this may be a read error. The conserved closing phenylalanine or tryptophan is absent in this CDR3, likely reflecting a read error. The chain couples TRBV29-1 to TRBJ2-7; TRBD2 might be the D (5 bases). Trimming shortened V by 6 bases and J by 3 bases, and 15 bases separated the two germline ends. CDR3 length: 13 residues. Germline-derived CDR1 and CDR2 are SQVTM and ANQGSEA. The CDR3 sequence is CSVKDGGYYEQYS. Written as DNA, the CDR3 is TGCAGCGTGAAGGACGGAGGCTACTACGAGCAGTACTCC.

This clonotype came up a few times. The DNA for the CDR3 is TGTGCCAGCAGCGTAGAAGAGGCTGGGGGCAGAGGAAACACCATATATTTT. Protein product: CASSVEEAGGRGNTIYF. The gene calls are TRBV9 and TRBJ1-3; possibly TRBD1 for D (6 bases). Deletions cut 0 bases from V and 4 bases from J, with 17 bases between. CDR1 SGDLS and CDR2 YYNGEE come from the germline V gene. The CDR3 covers 17 residues.

The chain joins TRBV7-9 to TRBJ2-2; no clear D. The V end lost 1 base, the J end lost 4 bases, and 7 bases lay between the germline ends. The CDR3 is 14 amino acids. Germline CDR1 and CDR2: SEHNR and FQNEAQ (reference sequence). CDR3 region: CASSLVPTTGELFF. The CDR3 region has the DNA TGTGCCAGCAGCTTAGTCCCAACCACCGGGGAGCTGTTTTTT.

This clonotype was seen repeatedly, ten times or more. This sequence joins TRBV2 and TRBJ1-1; D is perhaps TRBD1 (5 bases). Germline values: CDR1 SNHLY, CDR2 FYNNEI. The CDR3 totals 13 residues. V dropped 2 bases and J dropped 4 bases, with 8 bases sitting between them. CDR3 sequence: CASSEQGSTEAFF. In DNA form, the CDR3 reads TGTGCCAGCAGTGAACAGGGAAGCACTGAAGCTTTCTTT. Combining the CDR3 with reference TRBV2 and TRBJ1-1 gives the whole variable domain EPEVTQTPSHQVTQMGQEVILRCVPISNHLYFYWYRQILGQKVEFLVSFYNNEISEKSEIFDDQFSVERPDGSNFTLKIRSTKLEDSAMYFCASSEQGSTEAFFGQGTRLTVV.

The CDR3 DNA reads as TGTGCCAGCAGCTACCCCGGCCGGGACAGCTCCTACGAGCAGTACTTC. This codes for CASSYPGRDSSYEQYF. This sequence joins TRBV5-4 and TRBJ2-7; 7 bases align to TRBD1. This CDR3 region has 16 residues. Germline assignment: CDR1 SGHNT and CDR2 YYREEE (reference sequence). The V segment lost 3 bases and the J segment 0 bases; nucleotides outside the gene matches: 9.

There are many counts of this clonotype. The gene calls are TRBV7-9 and TRBJ2-4; the match to TRBD2 covers 7 bases. J gave up 9 bases and V 4 bases, and 6 bases lay outside the gene matches. This CDR3 spans 13 amino acids. Looked up from germline, CDR1 is SEHNR and CDR2 is FQNEAQ (reference sequence). CDR3 sequence: CASSSGLDAIQYF. The CDR3 DNA sequence: TGTGCCAGCAGCTCAGGACTAGATGCCATTCAGTACTTC.

As DNA, the CDR3 is TGTGCCAGCAGCCTGCGACTCGATAGCTATGGCTACACCTTC. This translates into CASSLRLDSYGYTF. The rearrangement links TRBV6-2 or TRBV6-3 to TRBJ1-2; D ambiguous. CDR3 length: 14 residues. Germline-derived CDR1 and CDR2 are MNHEY and SVGEGT. V lost 6 bases to trimming and J lost 4 bases, with 15 bases between them.

This clonotype was counted at least ten times. V usage is TRBV7-3 and J usage is TRBJ2-3; 8 bases agree with TRBD1. The CDR3 extends over 16 amino acids. Germline trimming cut 4 bases from V and 8 bases from J; bases unmatched to any gene: 14. CDR1 and CDR2 from the germline V gene are SGHTA and FQGTGA. The CDR3 DNA reads TGTGCCAGCAGCTCCGGGACAGGCGACTCACGGGGTACGCAGTATTTT. It encodes CASSSGTGDSRGTQYF.

This clonotype was detected many times. The rearrangement uses TRBV2 and TRBJ1-1; D might be TRBD1 (6 bases). CDR1 is SNHLY and CDR2 is FYNNEI in the germline V gene. Trimming took 4 bases from V and 12 from J, leaving 21 bases between them. The CDR3 contains 14 residues. CDR3 sequence (DNA): TGTGCCAGCAGTGTGCAAGTTAGGGGGACGTTGACTTTCTTT. Translation: CASSVQVRGTLTFF.

The table lists this clonotype with many counts. The CDR3 nucleotides are TGCGCCAGCAGCCCGGTGGTAGGGGAGAACACTGAAGCTTTCTTT. Protein product: CASSPVVGENTEAFF. The chain uses TRBV5-1 and TRBJ1-1, with D maybe TRBD1 (5 bases). This CDR3 region has 15 residues. V lost 4 bases, J lost 1 base, and 14 bases lay in between. Per the germline V gene, CDR1 is SGHRS and CDR2 is YFSETQ.

A few counts support this clonotype. The chain combines TRBV29-1 with TRBJ2-5; either TRBD1 or TRBD2 may supply D (5 bases each). This CDR3 region has 13 residues. Germline values: CDR1 SQVTM, CDR2 ANQGSEA. The V end lost 8 bases, the J end lost 5 bases, and 18 bases lay between the germline ends. This chain's CDR3 is CSHNGGQTETQYF. CDR3 nucleotides: TGCAGCCATAATGGGGGTCAGACGGAGACCCAGTACTTC.

There are many counts of this clonotype. This chain connects TRBV25-1 to TRBJ1-2; D gene ambiguous. Between the trimmed V and J ends, which lost 4 bases and 2 bases, there was a span of 14 bases. This CDR3 is 15 amino acids long. The germline gives CDR1 MGHDK, CDR2 SYGVNS. In nucleotides, the CDR3 is TGTGCCAGCAGTGGCAGAGGGTCAGTGAACTATGGCTACACCTTC. As protein: CASSGRGSVNYGYTF.

This chain connects TRBV2 to TRBJ1-1; TRBD1 matches 8 bases. The CDR3 runs to 15 residues. The germline gives CDR1 SNHLY, CDR2 FYNNEI. J gave up 3 bases and V 5 bases, and 8 bases lay outside the gene matches. CDR3 DNA sequence: TGTGCCAGCAGTACCCCAGGGGGCTTTTACACTGAAGCTTTCTTT. Its translation is CASSTPGGFYTEAFF.

This clonotype has more than one count but fewer than ten. The V call is TRBV5-6, the J call TRBJ1-1; maybe TRBD1 (6 bases). CDR3 length: 14 residues. Trimming removed 2 bases from V and 4 bases from J, with 12 bases in between. The germline V gene has CDR1 SGHDT and CDR2 YYEEEE. The CDR3 DNA sequence: TGTGCCAGCAGCTTTTTGCCAGGGGTCACTGAAGCTTTCTTT. Translated: CASSFLPGVTEAFF.

In this sample, this clonotype turned up a few times. V usage is TRBV7-2 and J usage is TRBJ2-1, with D possibly being TRBD1 (5 bases). V was cut by 5 bases and J by 2 bases, with 16 bases left in between. The CDR3 contains 16 residues. The germline V gene encodes CDR1 SGHTA and CDR2 FQGNSA. The DNA for the CDR3 is TGTGCCAGCAGCCCCTCTCAGGGAATTCCCTACAATGAGCAGTTCTTC. The encoded protein is CASSPSQGIPYNEQFF.

This clonotype was observed a handful of times. The chain links TRBV11-3 to TRBJ1-2; weak D call: TRBD1 (6 bases). Germline CDR1 and CDR2: SGHNT and YENEEA. The V end lost 7 bases, the J end lost 2 bases, and 23 bases lay between the germline ends. The CDR3 is made up of 17 amino acids. CDR3: CASIKPPPTGQNYGYTF. In DNA form, the CDR3 reads TGTGCCAGCATTAAACCTCCCCCGACAGGTCAGAACTATGGCTACACCTTC.

A word on this clonotype: This may arise from a read error, as a much more abundant clone is one base away. This chain joins TRBV3-1 and TRBJ2-7; no reliable D call. Germline CDR1 reads LGHDT; CDR2 reads YNNKEL (reference sequence). The length of the CDR3 is 11 residues. Trimming removed 4 bases at V and 6 bases at J, with 7 bases between. CDR3 protein: CASSLNFEQYF. CDR3 coding DNA: TGTGCCAGCAGCCTCAACTTCGAGCAGTACTTC.

Many counts were recorded for this clonotype. The chain employs TRBV7-8 and TRBJ1-3; D is undetermined. From germline, CDR1 is SGHVS and CDR2 FQNEAQ. The CDR3 totals 15 residues. V was clipped by 5 bases and J by 2 bases, with 13 bases between them. For the CDR3, the DNA is TGTGCCAGCAGCCCAGGTGGTTCAACTGGAAACACCATATATTTT. Protein: CASSPGGSTGNTIYF.

Ten or more counts support this clonotype. J is TRBJ1-4 and V is TRBV3-1; perhaps TRBD1 as D (6 bases). This CDR3 is built from 17 residues. Germline V gene lookup returns CDR1 LGHDT and CDR2 YNNKEL (reference sequence). Trimming stripped 4 bases from V and 0 bases from J, with 15 bases between. The CDR3 region is CASSRSLQGTTNEKLFF. As DNA, the CDR3 is TGTGCCAGCAGCCGCAGCCTCCAGGGGACAACTAATGAAAAACTGTTTTTT.

V usage is TRBV7-3 and J usage is TRBJ2-1; 7 bases are a match to TRBD1. V shed 4 bases, J shed 7 bases, and the junction held 7 bases outside the gene matches. The germline V gene has CDR1 SGHTA and CDR2 FQGTGA. The length of the CDR3 is 14 residues. CDR3 sequence reads: CASSSPDRWNEQFF. Here the CDR3 DNA reads TGTGCCAGCAGCTCTCCGGACAGGTGGAATGAGCAGTTCTTC.

Many counts were recorded for this clonotype. The V gene is TRBV20-1, the J gene TRBJ1-2; D is ambiguous. The CDR3 length is 15 residues. The germline V gene has CDR1 DFQATT and CDR2 SNEGSKA (reference sequence). V lost 0 bases, J lost 1 base, and 12 bases lay in between. The CDR3 DNA sequence: TGCAGTGCTAGAGAGCAGGCAGCGGATAACTATGGCTACACCTTC. It yields the protein CSAREQAADNYGYTF.

This clonotype was observed a handful of times. The chain carries TRBV29-1 and TRBJ1-5, with D maybe TRBD1 (6 bases). This CDR3 is built from 13 residues. The germline CDR1 and CDR2 sequences are SQVTM and ANQGSEA. V lost 5 bases, J lost 3 bases, and 11 bases lay in between. The CDR3 region is CSVSTGFNQPQHF. The CDR3 coding sequence is TGCAGCGTTTCGACAGGCTTCAATCAGCCCCAGCATTTT.

This clonotype was found many times. The chain recombines TRBV7-2 with TRBJ2-7, with D perhaps matching TRBD2 (5 bases). There are 14 residues in the CDR3. The V gene lost 4 bases and the J gene lost 5 bases, with 15 bases spanning the gap. Germline V gene sequence: CDR1 SGHTA, CDR2 FQGNSA. CDR3 sequence reads: CASSSLRKEDEQYF. The CDR3 nucleotides are TGTGCCAGCAGCTCCCTCCGCAAGGAGGACGAGCAGTACTTC.

This clonotype was detected many times. V gene TRBV20-1 combines with J gene TRBJ2-3; maybe TRBD2 (7 bases). Trimming left V 4 bases short and J 0 bases short, with 14 bases between. The CDR3 runs 15 residues. Germline CDR1 is DFQATT and CDR2 is SNEGSKA (reference sequence). The CDR3 loop is CSANGGGGSTDTQYF. For the CDR3, the DNA is TGCAGTGCTAACGGGGGCGGGGGAAGCACAGATACGCAGTATTTT.

As to this clonotype: Just one base apart from a much larger clone, this may be a read error. This rearrangement joins TRBV5-6 to TRBJ2-4, with a tentative D call TRBD1 (5 bases). The germline CDR1 and CDR2 sequences are SGHDT and YYEEEE. CDR3 length: 16 residues. CDR3 DNA sequence: TGTGCCAGCAGCTTGGTCGCGCGTTTGGACAAAAACATTCTGTACTTC. Translated, it gives CASSLVARLDKNILYF.

The sample holds a few counts of this clonotype. J is TRBJ2-2 and V is TRBV6-5; no clear D. The CDR3 spans 14 residues. CDR1 MNHEY and CDR2 SVGAGI come from the germline V gene. V was clipped by 3 bases and J by 10 bases, with 15 bases between them. The CDR3 DNA reads TGTGCCAGCAGTTATCTCTTGTTAAGGGAGGAGCTGTTTTTT. This encodes CASSYLLLREELFF.